What follows are 5 T cell receptor beta chains derived from one specimen sequenced in a study of CD8 T cells in ankylosing spondylitis. MiXCR, run by TCRdb on the 5' RACE reads, gives a single entry per CDR3 protein. This table holds roughly 140,000 distinct CDR3 sequences, under 45% found once. Sequences were obtained from synovial fluid, either unsorted or a sorted T cell fraction (not recorded which). These receptors originate from a male donor with ankylosing spondylitis.

The V call is TRBV12-3 or TRBV12-4, the J call TRBJ2-7, with TRBD2 matching over 13 bases. With V trimmed by 1 base and J by 6 bases, 3 bases remained unmatched. This CDR3 comprises 15 residues. This CDR3 is CASSLGTSGSGEQYF. DNA of the CDR3: TGTGCCAGCAGTTTAGGGACTAGCGGGAGCGGCGAGCAGTACTTC.

V usage is TRBV3-1 and J usage is TRBJ2-2; D is perhaps TRBD2 (5 bases). This CDR3 comprises 14 residues. V was cut by 6 bases and J by 8 bases, with 16 bases left in between. Germline V gene data show CDR1 as LGHDT and CDR2 as YNNKEL (reference sequence). The CDR3 region is CASRDYKNGGELFF. In DNA form, the CDR3 reads TGTGCCAGCAGAGACTACAAAAACGGGGGGGAGCTGTTTTTT.

The chain recombines TRBV9 with TRBJ1-4; D is perhaps TRBD1 (6 bases). CDR3 size: 16 residues. CDR1 SGDLS and CDR2 YYNGEE come from the germline V gene. V lost 2 bases and J 6 bases, leaving 17 bases between the germline ends. CDR3 loop: CASSVNRELNDEKLFF. CDR3 nucleotides: TGTGCCAGCAGCGTCAACAGGGAACTGAATGATGAAAAACTGTTTTTT.

The chain employs TRBV20-1 and TRBJ2-1; D perhaps matches TRBD1 (7 bases). The V end was cut by 3 bases, the J end by 7 bases, with 10 bases between. Germline V gene sequence: CDR1 DFQATT, CDR2 SNEGSKA (reference sequence). The CDR3 loop spans 12 amino acids. The CDR3 DNA reads TGCAGTGCTAGTGCAGGGGGGAATGAGCAGTTCTTC. Residues: CSASAGGNEQFF.

This chain connects TRBV7-9 to TRBJ1-1; no clear D. This CDR3 contains 14 residues. Trimming took 0 bases from V and 4 from J, leaving 9 bases between them. Germline loops: CDR1 SEHNR, CDR2 FQNEAQ (reference sequence). CDR3 DNA: TGTGCCAGCAGCTTAGCGCTACAGAGCACTGAAGCTTTCTTT. The encoded protein is CASSLALQSTEAFF.